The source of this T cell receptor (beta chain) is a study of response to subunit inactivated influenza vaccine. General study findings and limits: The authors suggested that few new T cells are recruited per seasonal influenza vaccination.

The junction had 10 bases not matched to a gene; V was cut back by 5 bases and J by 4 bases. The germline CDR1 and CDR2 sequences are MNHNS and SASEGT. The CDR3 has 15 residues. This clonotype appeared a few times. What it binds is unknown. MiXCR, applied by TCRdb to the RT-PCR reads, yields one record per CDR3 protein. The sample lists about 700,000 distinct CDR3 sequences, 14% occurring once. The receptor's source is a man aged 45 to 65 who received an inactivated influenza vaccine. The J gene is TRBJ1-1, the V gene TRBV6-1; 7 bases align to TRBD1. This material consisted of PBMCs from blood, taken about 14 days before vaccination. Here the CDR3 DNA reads TGTGCCAGCAGTCCCTCACCAGGGGGTCCCACTGAAGCTTTCTTT. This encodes CASSPSPGGPTEAFF.